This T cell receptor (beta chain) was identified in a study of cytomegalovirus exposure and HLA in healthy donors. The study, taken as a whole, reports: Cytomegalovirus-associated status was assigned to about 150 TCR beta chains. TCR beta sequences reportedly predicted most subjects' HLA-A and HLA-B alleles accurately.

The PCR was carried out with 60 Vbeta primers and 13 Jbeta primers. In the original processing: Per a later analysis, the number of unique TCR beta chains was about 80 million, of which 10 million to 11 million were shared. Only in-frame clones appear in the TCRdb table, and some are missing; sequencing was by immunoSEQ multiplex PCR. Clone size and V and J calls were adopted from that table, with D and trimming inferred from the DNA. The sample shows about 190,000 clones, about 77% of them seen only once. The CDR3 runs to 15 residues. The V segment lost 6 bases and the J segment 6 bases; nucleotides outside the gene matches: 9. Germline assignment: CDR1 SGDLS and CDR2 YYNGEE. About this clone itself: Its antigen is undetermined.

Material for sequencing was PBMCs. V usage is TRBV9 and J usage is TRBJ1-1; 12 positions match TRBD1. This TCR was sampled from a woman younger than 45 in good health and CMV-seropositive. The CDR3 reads CASTRGTGGAPEAFF. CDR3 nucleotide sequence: TGTGCCAGCACCAGAGGGACAGGGGGCGCCCCTGAAGCTTTCTTT.